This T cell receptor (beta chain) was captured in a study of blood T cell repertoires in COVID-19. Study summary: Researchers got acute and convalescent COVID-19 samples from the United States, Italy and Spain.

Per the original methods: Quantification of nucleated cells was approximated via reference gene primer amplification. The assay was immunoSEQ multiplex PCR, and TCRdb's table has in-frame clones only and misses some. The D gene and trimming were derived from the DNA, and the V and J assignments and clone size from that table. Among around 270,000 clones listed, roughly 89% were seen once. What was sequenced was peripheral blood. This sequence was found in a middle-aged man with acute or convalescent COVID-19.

The CDR3 here is CSVGVGGNEKLFF. CDR3 coding DNA: TGCAGCGTTGGAGTGGGGGGGAATGAAAAACTGTTTTTT. The chain is built from TRBV29-1 and TRBJ1-4, with D tentatively TRBD1 (5 bases). The CDR3 loop spans 13 amino acids. Trimming left V 4 bases short and J 5 bases short, with 11 bases between. CDR1 and CDR2 from the germline V gene are SQVTM and ANQGSEA.